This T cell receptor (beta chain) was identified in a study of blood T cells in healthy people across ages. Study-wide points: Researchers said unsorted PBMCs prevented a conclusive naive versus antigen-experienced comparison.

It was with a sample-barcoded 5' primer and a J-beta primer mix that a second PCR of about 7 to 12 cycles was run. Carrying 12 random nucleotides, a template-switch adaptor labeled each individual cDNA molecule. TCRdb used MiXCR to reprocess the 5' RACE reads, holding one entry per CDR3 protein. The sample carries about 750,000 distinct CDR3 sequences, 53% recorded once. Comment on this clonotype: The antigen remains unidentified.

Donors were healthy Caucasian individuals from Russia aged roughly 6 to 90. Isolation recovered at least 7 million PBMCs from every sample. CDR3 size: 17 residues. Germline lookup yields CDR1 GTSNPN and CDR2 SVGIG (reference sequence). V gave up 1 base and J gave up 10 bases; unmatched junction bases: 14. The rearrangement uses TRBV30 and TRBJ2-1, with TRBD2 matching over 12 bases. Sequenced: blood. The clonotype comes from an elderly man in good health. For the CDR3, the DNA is TGTGCCTGGAGTGACCAGTCCCGACTAGCGGGAGCACACGAGCAGTTCTTC. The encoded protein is CAWSDQSRLAGAHEQFF.